Each of the 10 T cell receptor beta chains below was sequenced from the same sample in a study of CD8 T cells in ankylosing spondylitis. Antigens of these TCRs are unknown. MiXCR, run by TCRdb on the 5' RACE reads, gives a single entry per CDR3 protein. In the table there are roughly 450,000 distinct CDR3 sequences, approximately 26% of which are singletons. Notes on the study in general: Seemingly characteristic of ankylosing spondylitis blood was a TCR beta motif consisting of about 8 highly homologous variants.

Sequencing was done on a sample of blood, either unsorted or a sorted T cell fraction (not recorded which). These receptors were obtained from a male donor with ankylosing spondylitis.

This clonotype was detected only a few times. V gene TRBV12-1 combines with J gene TRBJ2-7; the table's D call TRBD2 went unverified against the DNA. TRBV12-1 is marked as a pseudogene. The CDR3 has 13 residues. For the CDR3, the DNA is TGTGCCACCCTCCGGACCTACTCCTACGAGCAGTACTTC. This gives the protein CATLRTYSYEQYF.

This clonotype was observed a handful of times. The chain links TRBV10-3 to TRBJ2-1, with D tentatively TRBD1 (7 bases). The CDR3 spans 17 residues. The germline gives CDR1 ENHRY, CDR2 SYGVKD. V was shortened by 9 bases and J by 8 bases, with 29 bases between the two germline ends. CDR3 residues: CAIPRGPTGALHDEQFF. Here the CDR3 DNA reads TGTGCCATACCCCGGGGGCCCACAGGGGCCCTACACGATGAGCAGTTCTTC.

The rearrangement joins TRBV7-8 to TRBJ2-3; 7 bases line up with TRBD2. Germline V gene lookup returns CDR1 SGHVS and CDR2 FQNEAQ. The junction had 5 bases not matched to a gene; V was cut back by 0 bases and J by 2 bases. The CDR3 spans 16 residues. The DNA for the CDR3 is TGTGCCAGCAGCTTAGCGTCTAGCGGAGACACAGATACGCAGTATTTT. Protein sequence: CASSLASSGDTDTQYF.

The chain couples TRBV5-8 to TRBJ1-2; TRBD1 aligns across 8 bases. The CDR3 sequence is 12 residues long. J was trimmed by 6 bases and V by 4 bases; bases with no gene match: 2. From germline, CDR1 is SGHTS and CDR2 YDEGEE. The CDR3 region is CASSRTGNGYTF. The CDR3 DNA is TGTGCCAGCAGCCGGACAGGGAATGGCTACACCTTC.

This clonotype was seen a handful of times. V and J are TRBV20-1 and TRBJ2-3, with D unresolved. V was shortened by 0 bases and J by 4 bases, with 5 bases between the two germline ends. Per the germline V gene, CDR1 is DFQATT and CDR2 is SNEGSKA (reference sequence). The CDR3 has 12 amino acids. The CDR3 loop is CSARDIADTQYF. The CDR3 DNA reads as TGCAGTGCTAGAGATATAGCAGATACGCAGTATTTT.

This clonotype was observed a few times. This chain uses TRBV5-1 with TRBJ1-5; D not certain. This CDR3 has 14 amino acids. CDR1 SGHRS and CDR2 YFSETQ come from the germline V gene. Trimming stripped 1 base from V and 5 bases from J, with 10 bases between. CDR3 in amino acids: CASSLLGPDQPQHF. The CDR3 DNA reads TGCGCCAGCAGCTTGCTAGGCCCCGATCAGCCCCAGCATTTT.

This clonotype showed up just a few times. The chain is built from TRBV20-1 and TRBJ1-3, with D unclear. This CDR3 has 14 residues. V lost 2 bases to trimming and J lost 0 bases, with 8 bases between them. CDR1 DFQATT and CDR2 SNEGSKA come from the germline V gene (reference sequence). The CDR3 here is CSARRPDSGNTIYF. CDR3 nucleotides: TGCAGTGCTAGAAGGCCAGACTCTGGAAACACCATATATTTT.

This clonotype has more than one count but fewer than ten. V and J are TRBV29-1 and TRBJ2-2; 8 bases fit TRBD2. This CDR3 is 15 amino acids long. J gave up 0 bases and V 4 bases, and 4 bases lay outside the gene matches. Germline CDR1 reads SQVTM; CDR2 reads ANQGSEA. The CDR3 spells CSVAGLASNTGELFF. The CDR3 DNA reads TGCAGCGTTGCCGGACTAGCCTCGAACACCGGGGAGCTGTTTTTT.

The table lists this clonotype with a few counts. The CDR3 loop reads CASSGYSVYTF. The CDR3 DNA reads as TGTGCCAGCAGTGGTTATAGCGTCTACACCTTC. V usage is TRBV6-6 and J usage is TRBJ1-2, with D uncertain. CDR1 and CDR2 from the germline V gene are MNHNY and SVGAGI (reference sequence). The CDR3 runs to 11 residues. Between the trimmed V and J ends, which lost 5 bases and 10 bases, there was a span of 11 bases.

This clonotype appeared a few times. The chain is built from TRBV24-1 and TRBJ2-5, with D unresolved. The CDR3 covers 13 residues. Germline-derived CDR1 and CDR2 are KGHDR and SFDVKD. Trimming pared 1 base from V and 4 bases from J, leaving 6 bases between. CDR3 sequence (DNA): TGTGCCACCAGTGATTTAAGTTTAGAGACCCAGTACTTC. It yields the protein CATSDLSLETQYF.